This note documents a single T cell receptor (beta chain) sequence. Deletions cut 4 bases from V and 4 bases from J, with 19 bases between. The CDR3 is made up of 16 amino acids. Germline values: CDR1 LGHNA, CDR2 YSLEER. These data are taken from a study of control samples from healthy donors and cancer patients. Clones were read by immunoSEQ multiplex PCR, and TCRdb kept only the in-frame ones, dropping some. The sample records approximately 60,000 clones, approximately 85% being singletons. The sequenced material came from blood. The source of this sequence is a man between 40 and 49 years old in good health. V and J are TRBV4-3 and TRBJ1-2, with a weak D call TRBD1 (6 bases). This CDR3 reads CASSLSGGASPYGYTF. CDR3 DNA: TGCGCCAGCAGCCTGAGTGGGGGGGCATCTCCCTATGGCTACACCTTC.